Listed below are T cell receptor beta chains from one sample, sequenced in a study of shared T cell receptors in the human thymus. The repertoire was sequenced with immunoSEQ multiplex PCR; TCRdb's copy has only in-frame clones and lacks some. The sample lists about 710,000 clones, roughly 86% occurring once. These data also formed part of another study, on human thymus T cells.

Sequenced: thymocytes. These receptors were taken from a boy less than two years old with a congenital heart defect. Both conserved end residues are part of each CDR3. The D gene is left open where the match is weak. Not all rows give a size; the values are once, few, many and, for expanded clones, a class.

j_call,clone_size,v_call,d_call,cdr3_aa,cdr3_nt
TRBJ2-7,NA,TRBV15,TRBD1,CATSREGGSQGAYEQYF,TGTGCCACCAGCAGAGAAGGGGGCTCTCAGGGGGCCTACGAGCAGTACTTC
TRBJ1-5,NA,TRBV23-1,NA,CASSQSGVGGGNQPQHF,TGCGCCAGCAGTCAATCGGGCGTAGGGGGAGGCAATCAGCCCCAGCATTTT
TRBJ1-1,once,TRBV7-2,TRBD1,CASSWGQTEAFF,TGTGCCAGCAGTTGGGGACAGACTGAAGCTTTCTTT
TRBJ2-7,NA,TRBV4-1,NA,CASSQKIISGATAYEQYF,TGCGCCAGCAGCCAAAAAATAATTTCCGGAGCCACGGCCTACGAGCAGTACTTC
TRBJ2-1,NA,TRBV28,TRBD1,CASSSDRLVGRQFF,TGTGCCAGCAGTTCGGACAGGTTGGTCGGGCGCCAGTTCTTC
TRBJ1-4,NA,TRBV4-1,TRBD1,CASSPLGGPIGKLFF,TGCGCCAGCAGCCCCCTAGGGGGCCCGATCGGAAAACTGTTTTTT
TRBJ2-1,NA,TRBV4-1,NA,CASKAAGGPYNEQFF,TGCGCCAGCAAGGCCGCCGGGGGTCCTTACAATGAGCAGTTCTTC
TRBJ1-2,NA,TRBV5-1,NA,CASSLELAPAGSYGYTF,TGCGCCAGCAGCTTGGAGCTCGCCCCTGCCGGGTCCTATGGCTACACCTTC
TRBJ2-7,NA,TRBV27,TRBD1,CASSPTTGGSYEQYF,TGTGCCAGCAGTCCCACTACAGGGGGTAGTTACGAGCAGTACTTC
TRBJ1-1,NA,TRBV25-1,NA,CASSEAGLPEAFF,TGTGCCAGCAGTGAAGCAGGGCTCCCTGAAGCTTTCTTT
TRBJ1-1,NA,TRBV28,NA,CASSFPTGNTEAFF,TGTGCCAGCAGTTTTCCGACAGGAAACACTGAAGCTTTCTTT
TRBJ2-2,NA,TRBV5-1,NA,CASSSPDKANTGELFF,TGCGCCAGCAGCTCACCGGACAAAGCGAACACCGGGGAGCTGTTTTTT
TRBJ1-2,NA,TRBV7-2,NA,CASSFQQEGIYGYTF,TGTGCCAGCAGCTTCCAACAGGAAGGAATCTATGGCTACACCTTC
TRBJ1-5,NA,TRBV7-2,TRBD1,CASSWGQVGYQPQHF,TGTGCCAGCAGCTGGGGACAGGTCGGATATCAGCCCCAGCATTTT
TRBJ2-7,NA,TRBV7-8,TRBD2,CASSYNPTSDYEQYF,TGTGCCAGCAGCTACAACCCGACTAGCGACTACGAGCAGTACTTC
TRBJ2-3,NA,TRBV25-1,TRBD2,CASSDMSPGRATQYF,TGTGCCAGCAGTGACATGTCCCCCGGGAGGGCTACGCAGTATTTT
TRBJ2-2,NA,TRBV5-1,TRBD2,CASSYTSGRALGGELFF,TGCGCCAGCAGCTACACTAGCGGGAGGGCCTTGGGCGGGGAGCTGTTTTTT
TRBJ2-3,NA,TRBV6-5,NA,CASIKGDTQYF,TGTGCCAGCATTAAGGGGGATACGCAGTATTTT
TRBJ2-7,NA,TRBV15,TRBD2,CATSRPRTSYYEQYF,TGTGCCACCAGCAGACCCCGGACTAGTTACTACGAGCAGTACTTC
TRBJ2-3,NA,TRBV6-1,NA,CASSKTSTDTQYF,TGTGCCAGCAGTAAGACTAGCACAGATACGCAGTATTTT